A single sample is the source of the 17 T cell receptor beta chains below, sequenced in a study of shared clonotypes between healthy human individuals. Only CD45RO-negative cells positively selected for CCR7 counted as naive CD8 cells, so terminally differentiated effector memory CD45RA+ cells were excluded. Sequencing was performed with immunoSEQ multiplex PCR; in TCRdb, only in-frame clones are kept and a portion is missing. The sample contains some 2 million clones, approximately 94% of which appear only once. Material: naive CD8+ T cells sorted from blood. The receptors stem from a man between 18 and 35 years old in good health.

The chain links TRBV6-6 to TRBJ2-7, with 8 bases aligning to TRBD2. Germline lookup yields CDR1 MNHNY and CDR2 SVGAGI (reference sequence). V shed 0 bases, J shed 13 bases, and the junction held 14 bases outside the gene matches. The CDR3 contains 15 residues. The CDR3 DNA reads TGTGCCAGCAGTTACTCCAGGACACTAGCGGAGTTCGATTACTTC. This encodes CASSYSRTLAEFDYF.

The CDR3: CASSFAGGNEKLFF. The CDR3 DNA follows: TGTGCCAGCAGCTTCGCAGGGGGTAATGAAAAACTGTTTTTT. The chain couples TRBV7-6 to TRBJ1-4, with 7 nucleotides matching TRBD1. The germline V gene encodes CDR1 SGHVS and CDR2 FNYEAQ. The length of the CDR3 is 14 residues. V trimming: 3 bases; J trimming: 4 bases; junction bases outside the gene matches: 2.

The V gene is TRBV10-2, the J gene TRBJ2-1; 11 nucleotides align to TRBD2. This CDR3 is 15 amino acids long. The junction had 2 bases not matched to a gene; V was cut back by 3 bases and J by 4 bases. Germline lookup yields CDR1 WSHSY and CDR2 SAAADI. The CDR3 region has the DNA TGCGCCAGCAGTGAAGGACTAGCGGGTTACAATGAGCAGTTCTTC. Its protein is CASSEGLAGYNEQFF.

The chain carries TRBV4-2 and TRBJ1-5; D is possibly TRBD1 (6 bases). CDR1 LGHNA and CDR2 YNFKEQ come from the germline V gene. There are 16 residues in the CDR3. V dropped 0 bases and J dropped 2 bases, with 11 bases sitting between them. The CDR3 DNA follows: TGTGCCAGCAGCCAAGAAGGGGGGGTCGGCAATCAGCCCCAGCATTTT. Amino acids: CASSQEGGVGNQPQHF.

This sequence joins TRBV27 and TRBJ1-1, with 7 bases aligning to TRBD1. V trimming: 6 bases; J trimming: 4 bases; junction bases outside the gene matches: 11. The CDR3 length is 15 residues. Germline lookup yields CDR1 MNHEY and CDR2 SMNVEV (reference sequence). This CDR3 reads CASSTIRDSTTEAFF. In DNA form, the CDR3 reads TGTGCCAGCAGCACCATCCGGGACAGTACCACTGAAGCTTTCTTT.

About this clone: Within the sample, other DNA sequences also encode this same CDR3. The genes are TRBV27 and TRBJ2-3, with D possibly being TRBD1 (6 bases). Trimming removed 3 bases from V and 0 bases from J, with 7 bases in between. The CDR3 consists of 14 residues. CDR1 and CDR2 from the germline V gene are MNHEY and SMNVEV (reference sequence). CDR3: CASSFQGSTDTQYF. The CDR3 region has the DNA TGTGCCAGCAGTTTTCAGGGGAGCACAGATACGCAGTATTTT.

The chain couples TRBV7-9 to TRBJ1-2; D gene ambiguous. V gave up 2 bases and J gave up 0 bases, with 19 bases separating them. The CDR3 has 18 amino acids. Germline CDR1 reads SEHNR; CDR2 reads FQNEAQ (reference sequence). CDR3 in amino acids: CASSLKRERTEANYGYTF. The DNA of the CDR3 is TGTGCCAGCAGCTTAAAAAGGGAGCGGACGGAAGCTAACTATGGCTACACCTTC.

The chain employs TRBV29-1 and TRBJ2-3; TRBD2 aligns across 9 bases. V shed 7 bases, J shed 1 base, and the junction held 3 bases outside the gene matches. The CDR3 loop spans 13 amino acids. Germline loops: CDR1 SQVTM, CDR2 ANQGSEA. This CDR3 reads CSERLAGTDTQYF. CDR3 bases: TGCAGCGAAAGACTAGCGGGCACAGATACGCAGTATTTT.

Points on this clone: Other nucleotide sequences in the sample specify the same CDR3. CDR3 in DNA: TGTGCCAGCAGCTTAGTTGTCACTGAAGCTTTCTTT. This encodes CASSLVVTEAFF. V gene TRBV7-9 combines with J gene TRBJ1-1, with D unclear. CDR1 and CDR2 from the germline V gene are SEHNR and FQNEAQ (reference sequence). Deletions cut 1 base from V and 4 bases from J, with 4 bases between. The CDR3 sequence is 12 residues long.

The rearrangement uses TRBV9 and TRBJ2-3, with D possibly called TRBD1 or TRBD2 (5 bases each). V gave up 0 bases and J gave up 0 bases, with 11 bases separating them. CDR1 SGDLS and CDR2 YYNGEE come from the germline V gene. The CDR3 runs 16 residues. CDR3: CASSVVGTSSTDTQYF. CDR3 bases: TGTGCCAGCAGCGTAGTGGGGACGAGTAGCACAGATACGCAGTATTTT.

A word on this clone: Other DNA sequences in the sample encode the same CDR3. The rearrangement uses TRBV29-1 and TRBJ2-7; D remains unclear. The CDR3 length is 11 residues. Trimming shortened V by 3 bases and J by 4 bases, and 7 bases separated the two germline ends. Germline V gene lookup returns CDR1 SQVTM and CDR2 ANQGSEA. CDR3 region: CSVENGYEQYF. The CDR3 DNA reads as TGCAGCGTTGAGAACGGGTACGAGCAGTACTTC.

V gene TRBV7-8 combines with J gene TRBJ2-1; 13 nucleotides line up with TRBD2. The trim removed 4 bases at V and 3 bases at J, leaving 3 bases unmatched. CDR1 and CDR2 from the germline V gene are SGHVS and FQNEAQ. This CDR3 region has 16 residues. The CDR3 sequence is CASSSGLAGDYNEQFF. For the CDR3, the DNA is TGTGCCAGCAGCTCAGGACTAGCGGGAGACTACAATGAGCAGTTCTTC.

V gene TRBV30 combines with J gene TRBJ1-1; D unclear. V lost 4 bases and J 5 bases, leaving 14 bases between the germline ends. Per the germline V gene, CDR1 is GTSNPN and CDR2 is SVGIG (reference sequence). The CDR3 is 13 residues long. The DNA for the CDR3 is TGTGCCTGGACTCCCTTCGGGGTTACTGAAGCTTTCTTT. Translation gives CAWTPFGVTEAFF. Complete variable domain (other parts from reference TRBV30 and TRBJ1-1): SQTIHQWPATLVQPVGSPLSLECTVEGTSNPNLYWYRQAAGRGLQLLFYSVGIGQISSEVPQNLSASRPQDRQFILSSKKLLLSDSGFYLCAWTPFGVTEAFFGQGTRLTVV.

This clone was picked up one time. This sequence joins TRBV14 and TRBJ2-3; D might be TRBD2 (5 bases). The germline gives CDR1 SGHDN, CDR2 FVKESK. Trimming took 4 bases from V and 4 from J, leaving 9 bases between them. The CDR3 runs to 13 residues. In nucleotides, the CDR3 is TGTGCCAGCAGCCCCCTCGGGGCAGATACGCAGTATTTT. Translated, it gives CASSPLGADTQYF. Full variable domain (missing parts from reference TRBV14 and TRBJ2-3): EAGVTQFPSHSVIEKGQTVTLRCDPISGHDNLYWYRRVMGKEIKFLLHFVKESKQDESGMPNNRFLAERTGGTYSTLKVQPAELEDSGVYFCASSPLGADTQYFGPGTRLTVL.

This clone was counted once. V usage is TRBV18 and J usage is TRBJ2-2; maybe TRBD1 (6 bases). Trimming took 1 base from V and 0 from J, leaving 9 bases between them. The CDR3 covers 16 residues. Germline V gene sequence: CDR1 KGHSH, CDR2 LQKENI. The CDR3 region is CASSPRRTANTGELFF. In nucleotides, the CDR3 is TGTGCCAGCTCACCACGGCGGACAGCGAACACCGGGGAGCTGTTTTTT.

The gene calls are TRBV9 and TRBJ1-1; no definite D call. V was trimmed by 2 bases and J by 5 bases, leaving 10 bases between them. Germline assignment: CDR1 SGDLS and CDR2 YYNGEE. The CDR3 contains 13 residues. CDR3 residues: CASSVFTGTEAFF. In nucleotides, the CDR3 is TGTGCCAGCAGCGTGTTTACCGGGACTGAAGCTTTCTTT.

This rearrangement joins TRBV30 to TRBJ1-1, with TRBD1 identical over 9 bases. Germline loops: CDR1 GTSNPN, CDR2 SVGIG (reference sequence). This CDR3 spans 13 amino acids. J was trimmed by 4 bases and V by 4 bases; bases with no gene match: 4. CDR3 sequence (DNA): TGTGCCTGGATTGGGGGACAGGGCACTGAAGCTTTCTTT. It translates to CAWIGGQGTEAFF.